A selection of T cell receptor beta chains follows, all from one sample in a study of molecular identifiers for immune sequencing clone quantification. Each CDR3 protein gets one entry after TCRdb re-called the PCR reads with MiXCR. The sample holds a few hundred thousand distinct CDR3 sequences, around 23% seen once. Sequenced input: naive CD8+ T cells from blood, with Jurkat cell RNA spiked in. These receptor sequences come from a human donor in good health. Some libraries in this study had Jurkat cell RNA spiked in. CDR3s include the opening cysteine and the closing phenylalanine or tryptophan. D genes are given only for firm matches. Rows may omit the clone size; those that give it use once, few, many or a size class.

D | J | size | V | CDR3 | DNA
. | TRBJ2-1 | few | TRBV27 | CASSLSNNEQFF | TGTGCCAGCAGTTTATCGAATAATGAGCAGTTCTTC
. | TRBJ2-7 | many | TRBV5-1 | CASSLGQQDYEEGCF | TGCGCCAGCAGCTTGGGACAGCAAGATTACGAAGAGGGGTGCTTC
TRBD1 | TRBJ2-7 | few | TRBV29-1 | CSVQTGASYEQYF | TGCAGCGTCCAGACAGGGGCCTCCTACGAGCAGTACTTC
. | TRBJ2-1 | . | TRBV4-1 | CASSQVPRVDGDNEQFF | TGCGCCAGCAGCCAAGTCCCCAGGGTTGACGGGGACAATGAGCAGTTCTTC
. | TRBJ2-7 | many | TRBV4-3 | CASSQDPRVDRQYF | TGCGCCAGCAGCCAAGATCCCAGGGTTGATCGGCAGTACTTC
. | TRBJ2-2 | few | TRBV20-1 | CSARDSGWGNTGELFF | TGCAGTGCTCGAGACAGTGGGTGGGGCAACACCGGGGAGCTGTTTTTT
TRBD1 | TRBJ1-1 | . | TRBV12-5 | CASGPSTGGAYTEASF | TGTGCTAGTGGTCCAAGCACAGGGGGCGCGTACACTGAAGCTTCCTTT
TRBD1 | TRBJ1-5 | many | TRBV7-9 | CASNRGNQPQHF | TGTGCCAGCAACAGGGGAAATCAGCCCCAGCATTTT
TRBD1 | TRBJ2-1 | . | TRBV13 | CASSPEGQGAYNEQFF | TGTGCCAGCAGCCCCGAGGGTCAGGGGGCCTACAATGAGCAGTTCTTC
. | TRBJ2-1 | many | TRBV9 | CASSEGSYNEQFF | TGTGCCAGCAGCGAGGGCTCCTACAATGAGCAGTTCTTC
. | TRBJ1-1 | many | TRBV7-2 | CASSTLQTEAFF | TGTGCCAGCAGCACCCTTCAAACTGAAGCTTTCTTT
TRBD1 | TRBJ2-3 | many | TRBV28 | CASKGQGTTDTQYF | TGTGCCAGCAAGGGACAGGGAACCACAGATACGCAGTATTTT
TRBD1 | TRBJ1-5 | . | TRBV20-1 | CSATRDREYQPQHF | TGCAGTGCTACCCGGGACAGGGAGTATCAGCCCCAGCATTTT
. | TRBJ2-5 | . | TRBV9 | CASSVRDGRQETQYF | TGTGCCAGCAGCGTCCGAGACGGAAGACAAGAGACCCAGTACTTC
. | TRBJ2-2 | many | TRBV29-1 | CSVRTLAGELFF | TGCAGCGTGCGGACTCTTGCGGGGGAGCTGTTTTTT
TRBD2 | TRBJ2-1 | . | TRBV4-3 | CASSQEGLASVGDEQFF | TGCGCCAGCAGCCAAGAGGGACTAGCGTCGGTTGGCGATGAGCAGTTCTTC
TRBD1 | TRBJ2-2 | . | TRBV7-9 | CASSSAGTGNTGELFF | TGTGCCAGCAGCTCCGCCGGGACAGGGAACACCGGGGAGCTGTTTTTT
. | TRBJ2-3 | . | TRBV7-8 | CASSRRFTDTQYF | TGTGCCAGCAGCCGCCGTTTCACAGATACGCAGTATTTT
. | TRBJ1-5 | . | TRBV2 | CASSERGEEDYQPQHF | TGTGCCAGCAGTGAAAGAGGGGAGGAGGATTATCAGCCCCAGCATTTT
TRBD1 | TRBJ1-1 | few | TRBV29-1 | CSVNDRGAGAFF | TGCAGCGTGAATGACAGGGGTGCGGGAGCTTTCTTT
. | TRBJ1-5 | . | TRBV12-3/TRBV12-4 | CASSSGRYGNQPQHF | TGTGCCAGCAGTTCAGGTCGGTACGGCAATCAGCCCCAGCATTTT
. | TRBJ1-5 | . | TRBV12-3/TRBV12-4 | CASSFTAVEPQHF | TGTGCCAGCAGTTTTACAGCCGTAGAGCCCCAGCATTTT
. | TRBJ2-3 | many | TRBV27 | CASEDRWSGTDTQYF | TGTGCCAGCGAAGATCGGTGGTCTGGGACAGATACGCAGTATTTT
. | TRBJ2-5 | many | TRBV10-3 | CAISDVRAQYF | TGTGCCATCAGTGACGTTAGGGCCCAGTACTTC
. | TRBJ2-1 | . | TRBV30 | CAWSRPVDEQFF | TGTGCCTGGAGTCGCCCGGTTGATGAGCAGTTCTTC